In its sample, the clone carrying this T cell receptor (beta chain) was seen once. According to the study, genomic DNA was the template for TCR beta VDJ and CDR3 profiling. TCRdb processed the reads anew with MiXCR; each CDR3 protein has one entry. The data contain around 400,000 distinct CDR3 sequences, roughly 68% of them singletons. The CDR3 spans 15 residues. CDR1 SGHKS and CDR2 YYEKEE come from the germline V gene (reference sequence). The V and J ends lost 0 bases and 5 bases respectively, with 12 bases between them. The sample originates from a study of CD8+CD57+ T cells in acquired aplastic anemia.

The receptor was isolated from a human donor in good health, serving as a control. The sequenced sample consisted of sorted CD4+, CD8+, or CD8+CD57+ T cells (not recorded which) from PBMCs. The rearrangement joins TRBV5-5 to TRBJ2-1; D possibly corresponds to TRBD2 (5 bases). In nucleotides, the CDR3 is TGTGCCAGCAGCTTGGAACCATCGGGGAACAATGAGCAGTTCTTC. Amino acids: CASSLEPSGNNEQFF.